This T cell receptor beta chain was found in a study of T cells in Graves' hyperthyroidism and ophthalmopathy. Whole-study findings and limits: Among clonotypes expanded in thyroid above 0.001, most were also found in blood.

As for this clonotype: The antigen remains unidentified.

The germline gives CDR1 MNHEY, CDR2 SMNVEV (reference sequence). V dropped 3 bases and J dropped 3; count of bases not matched to a gene: 12. This CDR3 comprises 19 residues. Amplified TCR beta CDR3 regions derived from RNA transcripts. First-round RT-PCR of the TCR CDR3 relied on the HTBI primer set. Each CDR3 protein is one row after TCRdb ran MiXCR on the multiplex PCR reads. The repertoire holds some 690,000 distinct CDR3 sequences, roughly a sixth seen once, with less than 20% in the top ten. V gene TRBV27 combines with J gene TRBJ2-2; 11 bases map to TRBD2. The sequencing sample was made of blood. The clonotype comes from a man aged 50 to 60 with Graves' hyperthyroidism. The CDR3 region is CASSFGLAGGKLDTGELFF. The CDR3 DNA reads TGTGCCAGCAGTTTCGGGCTAGCGGGAGGAAAACTGGACACCGGGGAGCTGTTTTTT.